One and the same sample provided the 20 T cell receptor beta chains below, sequenced in a study of T cell changes during pregnancy in multiple sclerosis. The table came from immunoSEQ multiplex PCR; TCRdb's copy has only in-frame clones and leaves some out. The sample carries fewer than 85,000 clones, roughly 90% recorded once. Source: peripheral blood, taken before pregnancy. These receptors were obtained from a female donor with multiple sclerosis, enrolled in a pregnancy study.

The chain couples TRBV30 to TRBJ1-6; D possibly corresponds to TRBD1 (6 bases). Trimming pared 7 bases from V and 9 bases from J, leaving 19 bases between. CDR3 length equals 14 residues. Germline CDR1 and CDR2: GTSNPN and SVGIG (reference sequence). The CDR3 DNA reads TGTGCCTCCGCCCGGGGGCCGGGGGGTTCACCCCTCCACTTT. Translation: CASARGPGGSPLHF.

The V call is TRBV9, the J call TRBJ2-2; 11 bases are a match to TRBD1. V gave up 2 bases and J gave up 9 bases; unmatched junction bases: 9. Germline CDR1 and CDR2: SGDLS and YYNGEE. The CDR3 consists of 16 residues. The CDR3 reads CASSVGQGASRRELFF. CDR3 DNA sequence: TGTGCCAGCAGCGTTGGACAGGGGGCGTCCCGCCGGGAGCTGTTTTTT.

The J gene is TRBJ1-5, the V gene TRBV23-1; maybe TRBD1 (6 bases). TRBV23-1 qualifies as an ORF whose function is uncertain. V lost 0 bases, J lost 11 bases, and 14 bases lay in between. This CDR3 spans 14 amino acids. The CDR3 region is CASSQSGARRSQHF. The CDR3, as DNA: TGCGCCAGCAGTCAATCGGGGGCCAGGCGGTCCCAGCATTTT.

The CDR3 reads CSVPGYGYTF. The CDR3 nucleotides are TGCAGCGTTCCGGGGTATGGCTACACCTTC. The chain combines TRBV29-1 with TRBJ1-2, with D hard to call. Deletions cut 5 bases from V and 5 bases from J, with 6 bases between. Germline lookup yields CDR1 SQVTM and CDR2 ANQGSEA. CDR3 length equals 10 residues. Full variable domain (missing parts from reference TRBV29-1 and TRBJ1-2): SAVISQKPSRDICQRGTSLTIQCQVDSQVTMMFWYRQQPGQSLTLIATANQGSEATYESGFVIDKFPISRPNLTFSTLTVSNMSPEDSSIYLCSVPGYGYTFGSGTRLTVV.

This clone was observed a single time. The chain combines TRBV4-3 with TRBJ2-1; 11 nucleotides match TRBD2. Trimming removed 1 base from V and 7 bases from J; junction bases left unmatched: 9. This CDR3 region has 17 residues. The germline gives CDR1 LGHNA, CDR2 YSLEER. The CDR3 coding sequence is TGCGCCAGCAGCCAAGTTAGCGGGGGGGTCCTGTGGAATGAGCAGTTCTTC. The encoded protein is CASSQVSGGVLWNEQFF.

The chain joins TRBV4-3 to TRBJ2-1, with TRBD1 matching 8 bases. Germline V gene sequence: CDR1 LGHNA, CDR2 YSLEER. Trimming took 1 base from V and 11 from J; bases not matched to a gene: 7. The CDR3 runs 14 residues. The CDR3, as DNA: TGCGCCAGCAGCCAAGTAGGGACAGGATCTCAGCAGTTCTTC. It yields the protein CASSQVGTGSQQFF.

The rearrangement joins TRBV30 to TRBJ2-1, with D unresolved. Trimming pared 7 bases from V and 0 bases from J, leaving 13 bases between. This CDR3 contains 14 residues. Looked up from germline, CDR1 is GTSNPN and CDR2 is SVGIG (reference sequence). CDR3 sequence: CASPLFPSYNEQFF. The CDR3 DNA follows: TGTGCCTCTCCACTGTTTCCCTCCTACAATGAGCAGTTCTTC.

This clone appeared once. This sequence joins TRBV18 and TRBJ1-2, with D unresolved. Germline lookup yields CDR1 KGHSH and CDR2 LQKENI. CDR3 length: 13 amino acids. The V and J ends lost 2 bases and 0 bases respectively, with 4 bases between them. This CDR3 is CASSPDTNYGYTF. The CDR3 DNA reads TGTGCCAGCTCACCAGACACTAACTATGGCTACACCTTC.

The V call is TRBV19, the J call TRBJ1-1; 8 bases are a match to TRBD1. The ends lost 5 bases at V and 5 bases at J; junction bases unmatched: 10. The CDR3 is made up of 15 amino acids. The germline V gene encodes CDR1 LNHDA and CDR2 SQIVND (reference sequence). In DNA form, the CDR3 reads TGTGCCAGTAGTCCTTCGACAGGGGTGGCGACTGAAGCTTTCTTT. It codes for CASSPSTGVATEAFF.

The J gene is TRBJ2-6, the V gene TRBV15; 8 bases fit TRBD1. CDR1 LNHNV and CDR2 YYDKDF come from the germline V gene (reference sequence). Losses at the gene ends were 2 bases for V and 0 bases for J; bases not matched to a gene: 0. The CDR3 covers 16 residues. The CDR3 protein is CATSRTGGSGANVLTF. Written as DNA, the CDR3 is TGTGCCACCAGCAGAACAGGGGGCTCTGGGGCCAACGTCCTGACTTTC.

The chain couples TRBV7-2 to TRBJ1-2; no reliable D call. Trimming pared 8 bases from V and 4 bases from J, leaving 11 bases between. Germline V lookup: CDR1 SGHTA, CDR2 FQGNSA. The CDR3 totals 12 residues. The CDR3 is CASEGGSYGYTF. In nucleotides, the CDR3 is TGTGCCAGCGAGGGCGGATCCTATGGCTACACCTTC.

The chain joins TRBV13 to TRBJ2-3; D ambiguous. There are 13 residues in the CDR3. Germline V gene data show CDR1 as PRHDT and CDR2 as FYEKMQ (reference sequence). V lost 3 bases, J lost 1 base, and 5 bases lay in between. The CDR3 bases are TGTGCCAGCAGCTTGAGAGGCACAGATACGCAGTATTTT. Its protein product is CASSLRGTDTQYF.

The V and J genes are TRBV5-1 and TRBJ1-4; no clear D. Germline CDR1 is SGHRS and CDR2 is YFSETQ. CDR3 length equals 12 residues. Trimming left V 5 bases short and J 4 bases short, with 6 bases between. In DNA form, the CDR3 reads TGCGCCAGCAGGACTGATAATGAAAAACTGTTTTTT. Residues: CASRTDNEKLFF.

V usage is TRBV27 and J usage is TRBJ1-1; 8 bases agree with TRBD1. The J segment lost 2 bases and the V segment lost 4 bases, leaving 12 bases of the junction unmatched. The CDR3 is 17 residues long. Germline-derived CDR1 and CDR2 are MNHEY and SMNVEV (reference sequence). The CDR3 DNA sequence: TGTGCCAGCAGTTACTTGCCGGACAGGGCGGGAAACACTGAAGCTTTCTTT. Translating it yields CASSYLPDRAGNTEAFF.

This chain uses TRBV18 with TRBJ1-1; 9 bases are a match to TRBD1. CDR1 is KGHSH, CDR2 LQKENI, per germline. The CDR3 sequence is 15 residues long. V lost 1 base and J lost 3; bases outside the gene matches: 3. The DNA of the CDR3 is TGTGCCAGCTCACCACGGACAGGGGCAGACACTGAAGCTTTCTTT. Its translation is CASSPRTGADTEAFF. The whole variable domain, remainder taken from reference TRBV18 and TRBJ1-1, is NAGVMQNPRHLVRRRGQEARLRCSPMKGHSHVYWYRQLPEEGLKFMVYLQKENIIDESGMPKERFSAEFPKEGPSILRIQQVVRGDSAAYFCASSPRTGADTEAFFGQGTRLTVV.

This rearrangement joins TRBV2 to TRBJ1-1, with unresolved D. The CDR3 has 16 amino acids. Germline CDR1 and CDR2: SNHLY and FYNNEI. Trimming took 5 bases from V and 0 from J, leaving 16 bases between them. Here the CDR3 reads CASSPLEVIMNTEAFF. CDR3 nucleotide sequence: TGTGCCAGCAGTCCGCTGGAGGTAATCATGAACACTGAAGCTTTCTTT.

This chain uses TRBV11-2 with TRBJ1-2; D might be TRBD1 (5 bases). V lost 1 base and J lost 7, with 10 bases in between. The CDR3 has 13 residues. The germline V gene encodes CDR1 SGHAT and CDR2 FQNNGV. The CDR3 DNA follows: TGTGCCAGCAGCTTAGGCAGGGTGGGTGGCTACACCTTC. Protein sequence: CASSLGRVGGYTF.

The V gene is TRBV28, the J gene TRBJ1-5, with D unresolved. CDR1 MDHEN and CDR2 SYDVKM come from the germline V gene. Trimming took off 8 bases at V and 8 bases at J, with 16 bases between the two ends. The CDR3 spans 13 residues. Here the CDR3 DNA reads TGTGCCAGCCGACCGGAGGATAGGGAGCCCCAGCATTTT. Amino acid sequence: CASRPEDREPQHF.

V gene TRBV4-1 combines with J gene TRBJ1-5, with TRBD1 identical over 7 bases. V was pared by 3 bases and J by 5 bases, with 19 bases of the junction left unmatched. Germline lookup yields CDR1 MGHRA and CDR2 YSYEKL. This CDR3 comprises 19 residues. This CDR3 is CASSHWEVLGQGGYQPQHF. For the CDR3, the DNA is TGCGCCAGCAGCCATTGGGAAGTTTTGGGGCAGGGGGGTTATCAGCCCCAGCATTTT.

The V call is TRBV5-1, the J call TRBJ1-2; 9 positions match TRBD1. With 0 bases clipped from V and 3 bases from J, the junction kept 6 bases outside the gene matches. Germline V lookup: CDR1 SGHRS, CDR2 YFSETQ. CDR3 size: 16 residues. CDR3 nucleotides: TGCGCCAGCAGCTTGGAACAGGGGGCCAATTACTATGGCTACACCTTC. Translating it yields CASSLEQGANYYGYTF.